The clone carrying this T cell receptor (beta chain) has a single count. Cohorts were assigned according to the clinical history that participants reported. CDR3 length equals 10 residues. Trimming stripped 11 bases from V and 9 bases from J, with 10 bases between. The sample originates from a study of blood T cell repertoires in COVID-19. The overall study: T cells, B-cell-depleted T cells, or PBMCs provided the cDNA or gDNA that served as material.

Clones were read by immunoSEQ multiplex PCR, and TCRdb kept only the in-frame ones, dropping some. The table lists around 250,000 clones, roughly 85% of them singletons. The chain joins TRBV23-1 to TRBJ1-4; TRBD1 is a possible D gene (6 bases). TRBV23-1 is noted as an ORF with a role that remains uncertain. Sequenced input: PBMCs or T cells enriched from blood (not recorded which). This TCR was recovered from a woman aged 45-65 years with acute COVID-19. In DNA, the CDR3 is TGCGCCCCGGGGACAAAAAAACTGTTTTTT. Protein: CAPGTKKLFF.